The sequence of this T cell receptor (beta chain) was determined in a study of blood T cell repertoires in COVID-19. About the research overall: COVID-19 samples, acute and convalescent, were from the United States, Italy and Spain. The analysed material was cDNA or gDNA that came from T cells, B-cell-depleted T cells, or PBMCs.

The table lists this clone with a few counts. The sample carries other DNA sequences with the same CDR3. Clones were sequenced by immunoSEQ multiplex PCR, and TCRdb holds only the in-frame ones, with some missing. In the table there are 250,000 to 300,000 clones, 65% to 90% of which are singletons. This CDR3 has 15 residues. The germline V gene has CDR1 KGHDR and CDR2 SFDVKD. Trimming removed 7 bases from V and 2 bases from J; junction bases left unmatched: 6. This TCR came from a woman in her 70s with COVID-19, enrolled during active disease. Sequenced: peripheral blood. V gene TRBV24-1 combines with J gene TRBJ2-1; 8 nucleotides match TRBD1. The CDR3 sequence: CATRPGQGAYNEQFF. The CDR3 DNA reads TGTGCCACCAGGCCCGGACAGGGAGCCTACAATGAGCAGTTCTTC.